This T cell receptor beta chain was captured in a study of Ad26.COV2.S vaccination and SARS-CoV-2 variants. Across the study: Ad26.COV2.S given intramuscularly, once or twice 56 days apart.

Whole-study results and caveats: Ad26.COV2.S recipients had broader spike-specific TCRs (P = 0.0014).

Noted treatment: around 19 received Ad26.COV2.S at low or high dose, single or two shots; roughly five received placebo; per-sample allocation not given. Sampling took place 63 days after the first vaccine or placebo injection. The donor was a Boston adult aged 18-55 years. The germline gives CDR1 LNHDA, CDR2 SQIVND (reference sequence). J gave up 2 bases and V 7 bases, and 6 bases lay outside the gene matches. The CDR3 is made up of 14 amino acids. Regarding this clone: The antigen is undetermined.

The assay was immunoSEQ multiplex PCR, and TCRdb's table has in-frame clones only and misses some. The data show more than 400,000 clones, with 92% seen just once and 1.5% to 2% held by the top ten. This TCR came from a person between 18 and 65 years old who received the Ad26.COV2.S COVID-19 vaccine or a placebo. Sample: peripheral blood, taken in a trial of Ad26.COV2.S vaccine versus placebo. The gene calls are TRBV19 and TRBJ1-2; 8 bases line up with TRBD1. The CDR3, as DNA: TGTGCCAGTAACACGGACAGGGCAAACTATGGCTACACCTTC. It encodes CASNTDRANYGYTF. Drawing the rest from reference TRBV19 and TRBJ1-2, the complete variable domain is DGGITQSPKYLFRKEGQNVTLSCEQNLNHDAMYWYRQDPGQGLRLIYYSQIVNDFQKGDIAEGYSVSREKKESFPLTVTSAQKNPTAFYLCASNTDRANYGYTFGSGTRLTVV.